The TCR beta chain under discussion was sequenced for a study of T cell repertoires in cytomegalovirus infection. The overall study: Both recently identified HLA-C-restricted and well-studied HLA-B-restricted CMV epitopes were used in the study. It was the public TCR beta signatures that indicated both CMV infection and matching HLA type.

The CDR3 totals 20 residues. The germline V gene has CDR1 MNHNS and CDR2 SASEGT. V lost 5 bases and J lost 0; bases outside the gene matches: 12. Details on this clonotype: The antigen is not known.

Broader study findings: HLA-C-restricted, CMV-specific TCR beta clonotypes were dominant ex vivo. The cumulative frequency of public TCR beta families distinguished individuals who carried CMV together with the relevant HLA.

TCRdb itself ran the reads through MiXCR, one entry per CDR3 protein. In the table there are over 250,000 distinct CDR3 sequences, around 20% of which are singletons. This sequence joins TRBV6-1 and TRBJ2-1; 14 positions agree with TRBD2. This receptor was taken from a human donor in good health (CMV status not recorded). Some clones in this sample may be carry-over from other donors' samples. The sequenced sample was cultured PBMCs, obtained from culture after CMV antigen stimulation. For the CDR3, the DNA is TGTGCCAGCAGTTATCCGAGAGGACTAGCGGGAGGAAGCTCCTACAATGAGCAGTTCTTC. Protein product: CASSYPRGLAGGSSYNEQFF.